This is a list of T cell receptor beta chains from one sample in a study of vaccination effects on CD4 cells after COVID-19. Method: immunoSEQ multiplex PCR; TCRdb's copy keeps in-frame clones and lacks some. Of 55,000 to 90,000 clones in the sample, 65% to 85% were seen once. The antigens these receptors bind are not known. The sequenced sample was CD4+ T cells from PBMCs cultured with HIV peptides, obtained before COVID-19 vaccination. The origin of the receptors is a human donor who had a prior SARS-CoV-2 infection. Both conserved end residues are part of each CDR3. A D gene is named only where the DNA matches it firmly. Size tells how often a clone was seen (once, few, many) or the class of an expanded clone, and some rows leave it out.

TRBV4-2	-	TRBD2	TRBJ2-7	CASSQELAGGVEQYF	TGTGCCAGCAGCCAAGAGCTAGCGGGAGGTGTCGAGCAGTACTTC
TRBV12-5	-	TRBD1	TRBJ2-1	CASGWSGTGRPGGLYNEQFF	TGTGCTAGTGGTTGGTCCGGGACAGGGCGACCAGGGGGATTATACAATGAGCAGTTCTTC
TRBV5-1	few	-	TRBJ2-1	CASSFGVGNEQFF	TGCGCCAGCAGCTTTGGCGTAGGCAATGAGCAGTTCTTC
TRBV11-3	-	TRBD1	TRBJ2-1	CASSSGQGPYNEQFF	TGTGCCAGCAGCTCCGGACAGGGGCCTTACAATGAGCAGTTCTTC
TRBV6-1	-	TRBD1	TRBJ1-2	CASSEYSGDRAFTYGYTF	TGTGCCAGCAGTGAGTACAGCGGGGACAGAGCCTTTACTTATGGCTACACCTTC
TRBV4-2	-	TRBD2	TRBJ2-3	CASSQSRTSGSRDTQYF	TGTGCCAGCAGCCAATCAAGGACTAGCGGGAGTAGAGATACGCAGTATTTT
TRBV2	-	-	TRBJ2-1	CASREARQGGSLAVPRDANEQFF	TGTGCCAGCAGGGAAGCTAGACAGGGGGGTTCACTAGCGGTACCCAGGGATGCCAATGAGCAGTTCTTC
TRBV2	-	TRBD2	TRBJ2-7	CASRRTSVSYEQYF	TGTGCCAGCAGGCGGACTAGCGTGTCCTACGAGCAGTACTTC
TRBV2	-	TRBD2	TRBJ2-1	CASSGVGAGSYNEQFF	TGTGCCAGCAGCGGGGTGGGAGCGGGGTCCTACAATGAGCAGTTCTTC
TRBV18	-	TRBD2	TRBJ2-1	CASSTSGFGDEQFF	TGTGCCAGCTCGACTAGCGGGTTCGGGGATGAGCAGTTCTTC
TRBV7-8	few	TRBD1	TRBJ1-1	CASSSRQGAAMNTEAFF	TGTGCCAGCAGCTCGCGACAGGGGGCTGCTATGAACACTGAAGCTTTCTTT
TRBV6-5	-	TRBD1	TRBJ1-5	CASSSGQGNQPQHF	TGTGCCAGCAGTTCGGGACAGGGAAATCAGCCCCAGCATTTT
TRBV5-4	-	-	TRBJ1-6	CASSLDSSYNSPLHF	TGTGCCAGCAGCTTGGACAGCTCCTATAATTCACCCCTCCACTTT
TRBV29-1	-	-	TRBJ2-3	CSVDPHGDTQYF	TGCAGCGTTGACCCCCATGGGGATACGCAGTATTTT
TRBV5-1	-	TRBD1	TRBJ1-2	CASSIGTGSRYTF	TGCGCCAGCAGCATCGGGACAGGGTCTCGCTACACCTTC
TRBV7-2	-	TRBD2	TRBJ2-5	CASSLVWVAGDQETQYF	TGTGCCAGCAGCTTAGTATGGGTAGCGGGGGACCAAGAGACCCAGTACTTC
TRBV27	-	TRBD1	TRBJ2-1	CASSLKGGFNEQFF	TGTGCCAGCAGTTTAAAAGGGGGCTTCAATGAGCAGTTCTTC
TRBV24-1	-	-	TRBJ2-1	CATSMPVKGGSYNEQFF	TGTGCCACCAGTATGCCCGTAAAAGGTGGGTCCTACAATGAGCAGTTCTTC
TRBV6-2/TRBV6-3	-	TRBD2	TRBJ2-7	CASSYGTRRAYEQYF	TGTGCCAGCAGTTACGGGACTAGGAGGGCCTACGAGCAGTACTTC
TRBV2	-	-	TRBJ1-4	CASTKTTTNEKLFF	TGTGCCAGCACCAAGACAACAACTAATGAAAAACTGTTTTTT
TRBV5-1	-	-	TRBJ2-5	CASSLLTGQETQYF	TGCGCCAGCAGCTTACTGACAGGCCAAGAGACCCAGTACTTC
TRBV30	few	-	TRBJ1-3	CAWSGLGPGNTIYF	TGTGCCTGGAGTGGGCTGGGACCGGGAAACACCATATATTTT
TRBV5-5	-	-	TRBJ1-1	CASSLSGVTEAFF	TGTGCCAGCAGCTTGTCGGGGGTCACTGAAGCTTTCTTT
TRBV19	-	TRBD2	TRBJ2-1	CASSRAGLASSYNEQFF	TGTGCCAGTAGTAGGGCGGGACTAGCTAGCTCCTACAATGAGCAGTTCTTC
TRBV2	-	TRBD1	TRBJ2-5	CASSPDRGRETQYF	TGTGCCAGCAGTCCGGACAGGGGGCGAGAGACCCAGTACTTC
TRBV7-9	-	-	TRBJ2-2	CASSSPGSGGPGELFF	TGTGCCAGCAGCTCCCCGGGAAGTGGAGGGCCCGGGGAGCTGTTTTTT
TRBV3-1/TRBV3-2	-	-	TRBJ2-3	CASSHVDTQYF	TGTGCCAGCAGCCACGTAGATACGCAGTATTTT
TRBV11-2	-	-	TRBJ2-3	CASSAGLLRDTQYF	TGTGCCAGCAGCGCAGGACTTCTCCGGGATACGCAGTATTTT